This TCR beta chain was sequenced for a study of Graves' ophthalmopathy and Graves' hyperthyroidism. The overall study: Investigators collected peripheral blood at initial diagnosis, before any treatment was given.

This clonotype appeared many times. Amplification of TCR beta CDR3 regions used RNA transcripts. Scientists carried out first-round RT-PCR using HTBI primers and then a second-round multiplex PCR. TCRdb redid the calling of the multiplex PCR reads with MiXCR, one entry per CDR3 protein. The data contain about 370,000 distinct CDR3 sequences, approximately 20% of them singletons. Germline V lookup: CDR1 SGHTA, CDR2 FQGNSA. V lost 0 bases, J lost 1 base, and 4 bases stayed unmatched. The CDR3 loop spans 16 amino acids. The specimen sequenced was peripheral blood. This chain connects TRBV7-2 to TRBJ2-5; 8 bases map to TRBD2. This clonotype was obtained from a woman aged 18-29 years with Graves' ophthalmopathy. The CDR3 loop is CASSLAGLVFQETQYF. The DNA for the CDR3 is TGTGCCAGCAGCTTAGCGGGACTAGTTTTCCAAGAGACCCAGTACTTC. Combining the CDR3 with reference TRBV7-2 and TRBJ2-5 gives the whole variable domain GAGVSQSPSNKVTEKGKDVELRCDPISGHTALYWYRQSLGQGLEFLIYFQGNSAPDKSGLPSDRFSAERTGGSVSTLTIQRTQQEDSAVYLCASSLAGLVFQETQYFGPGTRLLVL.